These T cell receptor beta chains were read from a single sample in a study of TIL therapy for anti-PD-1-resistant metastatic lung cancer. Sequenced by immunoSEQ multiplex PCR; TCRdb stores in-frame clones only, minus some. The data contain approximately 50,000 clones, 79% of them seen just once; the ten biggest clones take up more than 12%. The sample was blood, taken at baseline. The receptors shown here come from a man aged 70 or older with non-small cell lung cancer. The CDR3 runs from the conserved cysteine through the conserved F or W. The D gene is left open where the match is weak. Clone sizes are given selectively: once, few, many, or a class where the clone is expanded.

v_call: TRBV6-5
d_call: TRBD2
j_call: TRBJ2-1
clone_size: NA
cdr3_nt: TGTGCCAGCAATATAGCGGGAGGGACATACAATGAGCAGTTCTTC
cdr3_aa: CASNIAGGTYNEQFF

v_call: TRBV6-5
d_call: NA
j_call: TRBJ2-2
clone_size: NA
cdr3_nt: TGTGCCAGCGGACGGGGCGCGGGGGAGCTGTTTTTT
cdr3_aa: CASGRGAGELFF

v_call: TRBV28
d_call: TRBD2
j_call: TRBJ2-1
clone_size: NA
cdr3_nt: TGTGCCAGCAGAACCGGGACTAGCGGGAAGGTTGCTCTCGATGAGCAGTTCTTC
cdr3_aa: CASRTGTSGKVALDEQFF

v_call: TRBV2
d_call: TRBD2
j_call: TRBJ2-1
clone_size: once
cdr3_nt: TGTGCCAGCAGTGATTCGGTTGGTGCTAGCGGGGAATTAGAGCAGTTCTTC
cdr3_aa: CASSDSVGASGELEQFF

v_call: TRBV20-1
d_call: NA
j_call: TRBJ2-1
clone_size: NA
cdr3_nt: TGCAGTGCTAGACTTTTGTATGAGCAGTTCTTC
cdr3_aa: CSARLLYEQFF

v_call: TRBV5-1
d_call: TRBD2
j_call: TRBJ2-1
clone_size: NA
cdr3_nt: TGCGCCAGCAGCTTGGGGGGGACTAGCGGAGTCGATGAGCAGTTCTTC
cdr3_aa: CASSLGGTSGVDEQFF

v_call: TRBV7-9
d_call: TRBD1
j_call: TRBJ1-2
clone_size: NA
cdr3_nt: TGTGCCAGCAGCTTATCGGCAGGGGGAACTGGCTACACCTTC
cdr3_aa: CASSLSAGGTGYTF

v_call: TRBV5-1
d_call: TRBD1
j_call: TRBJ1-2
clone_size: few
cdr3_nt: TGTGCCAGCAGCTTGATAGGGGGCGACTATGGCTACACCTTC
cdr3_aa: CASSLIGGDYGYTF

v_call: TRBV30
d_call: NA
j_call: TRBJ2-2
clone_size: NA
cdr3_nt: TGTGCCTGGAGGAGAGACACCTACGGGGAGCTGTTTTTT
cdr3_aa: CAWRRDTYGELFF

v_call: TRBV25-1
d_call: NA
j_call: TRBJ2-1
clone_size: NA
cdr3_nt: TGTGCCAGCAGTGATTTCAGACTAGGAAACAATGAGCAGTTCTTC
cdr3_aa: CASSDFRLGNNEQFF

v_call: TRBV5-6
d_call: TRBD2
j_call: TRBJ2-7
clone_size: few
cdr3_nt: TGTGCCAGCAGCTCTAGCGGTAGGCCCCCCTACGAGCAGTACTTC
cdr3_aa: CASSSSGRPPYEQYF

v_call: TRBV13
d_call: TRBD2
j_call: TRBJ2-1
clone_size: NA
cdr3_nt: TGTGCCAGCAGCTACGGGACTAGCGAGTACAATGGTGAGCAGTTCTTC
cdr3_aa: CASSYGTSEYNGEQFF

v_call: TRBV7-2
d_call: TRBD1
j_call: TRBJ2-2
clone_size: NA
cdr3_nt: TGTGCCAGCAGCTCAAACAGGGGGGACACCGGGGAGCTGTTTTTT
cdr3_aa: CASSSNRGDTGELFF

v_call: TRBV18
d_call: TRBD2
j_call: TRBJ2-7
clone_size: NA
cdr3_nt: TGTGCCAGCTCACCACAGGAAGTAGCGGGAGATTTCTCCGGCGAGCAGTACTTC
cdr3_aa: CASSPQEVAGDFSGEQYF

v_call: TRBV19
d_call: TRBD2
j_call: TRBJ2-2
clone_size: NA
cdr3_nt: TGTGCCAGCGAGGCGGGGGTAATTTACACCGGGGAGCTGTTTTTT
cdr3_aa: CASEAGVIYTGELFF

v_call: TRBV28
d_call: TRBD1
j_call: TRBJ2-2
clone_size: NA
cdr3_nt: TGTGCCAGCAGTTTATCAACGACAGGGGGCGCGGACGGGGAGCTGTTTTTT
cdr3_aa: CASSLSTTGGADGELFF

v_call: TRBV14
d_call: NA
j_call: TRBJ1-1
clone_size: NA
cdr3_nt: TGTGCCAGCAGCCAAGACCCCAGGAGGGCGGCTTTCTTT
cdr3_aa: CASSQDPRRAAFF

v_call: TRBV19
d_call: TRBD2
j_call: TRBJ2-1
clone_size: few
cdr3_nt: TGTGCCAGTAGTAGCGAGACTAGCGGGAGGGGTCTGGGGGGTGAGCAGTTCTTC
cdr3_aa: CASSSETSGRGLGGEQFF

v_call: TRBV6-4
d_call: NA
j_call: TRBJ1-1
clone_size: few
cdr3_nt: TGTGCCAGGGGACCTGTTCCGCGACCTTCTGAAGCTTTCTTT
cdr3_aa: CARGPVPRPSEAFF

v_call: TRBV15
d_call: NA
j_call: TRBJ2-1
clone_size: NA
cdr3_nt: TGTGCCACCAGCAGAGACATAAGAGGAGGCGGGAAGGCCAACAATGAGCAGTTCTTC
cdr3_aa: CATSRDIRGGGKANNEQFF

v_call: TRBV5-6
d_call: NA
j_call: TRBJ2-1
clone_size: NA
cdr3_nt: TGTGCCAGCAGCTTATTGGATCGGCGGGCTAGCAATGAGCAGTTCTTC
cdr3_aa: CASSLLDRRASNEQFF

v_call: TRBV7-3
d_call: TRBD1
j_call: TRBJ2-5
clone_size: NA
cdr3_nt: TGTGCCAGCAGCCCCGGGACAGGGGGACGCCAAGAGACCCAGTACTTC
cdr3_aa: CASSPGTGGRQETQYF

v_call: TRBV6-5
d_call: NA
j_call: TRBJ1-2
clone_size: NA
cdr3_nt: TGTGCCAGCACCCAAACCTCTCTTAGCGGCTATGGCTACACCTTC
cdr3_aa: CASTQTSLSGYGYTF

v_call: TRBV18
d_call: TRBD1
j_call: TRBJ2-7
clone_size: NA
cdr3_nt: TGTGCCAGCTCACCAGGACAGGGGAGCTCCTACGAGCAGTACTTC
cdr3_aa: CASSPGQGSSYEQYF

v_call: TRBV18
d_call: TRBD1
j_call: TRBJ2-5
clone_size: NA
cdr3_nt: TGTGCCAGCTCACCCCGACAGGGAGAGGAGACCCAGTACTTC
cdr3_aa: CASSPRQGEETQYF

v_call: TRBV25-1
d_call: NA
j_call: TRBJ2-3
clone_size: NA
cdr3_nt: TGTGCCAGCAGTGACAACAGGTACGGCACAGATACGCAGTATTTT
cdr3_aa: CASSDNRYGTDTQYF

v_call: TRBV7-3
d_call: TRBD2
j_call: TRBJ2-1
clone_size: NA
cdr3_nt: TGTGCCAGCAGCCCAAATGGGCGGGAGTTCTACAATGAGCAGTTCTTC
cdr3_aa: CASSPNGREFYNEQFF

v_call: TRBV5-1
d_call: NA
j_call: TRBJ2-5
clone_size: NA
cdr3_nt: TGCGCCAGCAGCAGGTATGGGCAGACTCAAGAGACCCAGTACTTC
cdr3_aa: CASSRYGQTQETQYF

v_call: TRBV9
d_call: NA
j_call: TRBJ1-1
clone_size: NA
cdr3_nt: TGTGCCAGCACCCGGACAGACGGGGGTAGGGCTTTCTTT
cdr3_aa: CASTRTDGGRAFF

v_call: TRBV4-3
d_call: NA
j_call: TRBJ1-2
clone_size: NA
cdr3_nt: TGCGCCAGCAGCCAAGATGACCAGGGTCATTATGGCTACACCTTC
cdr3_aa: CASSQDDQGHYGYTF

v_call: TRBV7-9
d_call: TRBD1
j_call: TRBJ1-2
clone_size: NA
cdr3_nt: TGTGCCAGCAGCTTAGGCGGACAGGGTAATGGCTACACCTTC
cdr3_aa: CASSLGGQGNGYTF

v_call: TRBV7-9
d_call: TRBD1
j_call: TRBJ1-2
clone_size: once
cdr3_nt: TGTGCCAGCAGCTTAGCCTGGGGGAGGGGGCCCTATGGCTACACCTTC
cdr3_aa: CASSLAWGRGPYGYTF

v_call: TRBV19
d_call: TRBD1
j_call: TRBJ1-2
clone_size: few
cdr3_nt: TGTGCCAGTACCGACGGGGACAGGGGGCGAGAAAACTATGGCTACACCTTC
cdr3_aa: CASTDGDRGRENYGYTF

v_call: TRBV30
d_call: NA
j_call: TRBJ1-1
clone_size: NA
cdr3_nt: TGTGCCTGGACTCCTACAGGGAAAGAAGCTTTCTTT
cdr3_aa: CAWTPTGKEAFF

v_call: TRBV7-9
d_call: NA
j_call: TRBJ2-1
clone_size: few
cdr3_nt: TGTGCCAGCAGCGATCTAGGGGGTACTTACAATGAGCAGTTCTTC
cdr3_aa: CASSDLGGTYNEQFF

v_call: TRBV2
d_call: TRBD1
j_call: TRBJ1-6
clone_size: NA
cdr3_nt: TGTGCCAGCAGTCGGGGACAGAATTCACCCCTCCACTTT
cdr3_aa: CASSRGQNSPLHF

v_call: TRBV30
d_call: TRBD2
j_call: TRBJ2-1
clone_size: NA
cdr3_nt: TGTGCCTGGAAGTTAACCGGGACTAGCGGGATTAATGAGCAGTTCTTC
cdr3_aa: CAWKLTGTSGINEQFF

v_call: TRBV2
d_call: NA
j_call: TRBJ2-7
clone_size: NA
cdr3_nt: TGTGCCAGCAGTGAAGGAGTGGCAGTCTACGAGCAGTACTTC
cdr3_aa: CASSEGVAVYEQYF

v_call: TRBV7-9
d_call: NA
j_call: TRBJ1-5
clone_size: NA
cdr3_nt: TGTGCCAGCAGCTTACCAGGGTCGGGCAATCAGCCCCAGCATTTT
cdr3_aa: CASSLPGSGNQPQHF

v_call: TRBV2
d_call: TRBD2
j_call: TRBJ2-3
clone_size: NA
cdr3_nt: TGTGCCAGCAGTTCCGGACTAGCTTACACAGATACGCAGTATTTT
cdr3_aa: CASSSGLAYTDTQYF

v_call: TRBV6-5
d_call: NA
j_call: TRBJ2-5
clone_size: once
cdr3_nt: TGTGCCAGCAGTTATTCCCGAGGAGAGACCCAGTACTTC
cdr3_aa: CASSYSRGETQYF

v_call: TRBV7-9
d_call: NA
j_call: TRBJ2-1
clone_size: NA
cdr3_nt: TGTGCCAGCAGCTTGGGCAATGAGCAGTTCTTC
cdr3_aa: CASSLGNEQFF